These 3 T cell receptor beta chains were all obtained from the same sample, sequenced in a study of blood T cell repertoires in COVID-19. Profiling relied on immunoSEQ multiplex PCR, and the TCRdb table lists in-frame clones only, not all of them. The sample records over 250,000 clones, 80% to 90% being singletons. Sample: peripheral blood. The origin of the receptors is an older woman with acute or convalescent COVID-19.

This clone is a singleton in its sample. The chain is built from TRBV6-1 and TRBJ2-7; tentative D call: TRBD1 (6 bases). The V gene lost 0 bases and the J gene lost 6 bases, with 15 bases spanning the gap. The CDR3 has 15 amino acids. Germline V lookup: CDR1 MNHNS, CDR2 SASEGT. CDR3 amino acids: CASSEAGRGRAEQYF. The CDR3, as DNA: TGTGCCAGCAGTGAAGCTGGCAGGGGAAGGGCCGAGCAGTACTTC.

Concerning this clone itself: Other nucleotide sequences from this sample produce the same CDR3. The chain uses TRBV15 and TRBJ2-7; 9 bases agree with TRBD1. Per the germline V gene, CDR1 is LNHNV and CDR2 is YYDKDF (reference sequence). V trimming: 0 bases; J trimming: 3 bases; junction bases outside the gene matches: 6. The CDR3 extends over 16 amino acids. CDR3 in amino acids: CATSRDLPGQGYEQYF. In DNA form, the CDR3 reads TGTGCCACCAGCAGAGATCTCCCGGGACAGGGCTACGAGCAGTACTTC.

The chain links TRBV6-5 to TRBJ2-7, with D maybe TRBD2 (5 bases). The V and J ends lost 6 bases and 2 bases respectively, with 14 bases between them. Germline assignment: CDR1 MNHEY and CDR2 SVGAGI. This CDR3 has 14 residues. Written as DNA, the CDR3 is TGTGCCAGCAGATATAGAGGGTACCCCTACGAGCAGTACTTC. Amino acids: CASRYRGYPYEQYF.